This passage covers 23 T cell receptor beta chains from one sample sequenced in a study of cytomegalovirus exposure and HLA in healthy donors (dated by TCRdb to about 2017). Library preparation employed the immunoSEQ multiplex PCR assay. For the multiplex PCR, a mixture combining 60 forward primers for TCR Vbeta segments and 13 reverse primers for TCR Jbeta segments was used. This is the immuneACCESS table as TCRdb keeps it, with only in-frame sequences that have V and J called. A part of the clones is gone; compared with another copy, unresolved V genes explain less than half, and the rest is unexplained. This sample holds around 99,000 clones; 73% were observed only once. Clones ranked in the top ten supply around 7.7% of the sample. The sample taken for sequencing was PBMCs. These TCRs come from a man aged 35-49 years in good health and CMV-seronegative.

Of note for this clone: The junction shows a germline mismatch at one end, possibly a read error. CDR3 sequence reads: CSSSFPPDTQYF. Here the CDR3 DNA reads TGTTCCAGCAGCTTTCCCCCGGATACGCAGTATTTT. V is TRBV7-9 and J is TRBJ2-3; D unclear. The CDR3 runs to 12 residues. Germline CDR1 and CDR2: SEHNR and FQNEAQ (reference sequence).

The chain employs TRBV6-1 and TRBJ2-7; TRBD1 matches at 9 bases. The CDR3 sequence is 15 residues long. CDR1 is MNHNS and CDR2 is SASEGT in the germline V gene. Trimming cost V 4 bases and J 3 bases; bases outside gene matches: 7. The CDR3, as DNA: TGTGCCAGCAGTGCTTCCGGGACAGGGTTCTACGAGCAGTACTTC. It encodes CASSASGTGFYEQYF.

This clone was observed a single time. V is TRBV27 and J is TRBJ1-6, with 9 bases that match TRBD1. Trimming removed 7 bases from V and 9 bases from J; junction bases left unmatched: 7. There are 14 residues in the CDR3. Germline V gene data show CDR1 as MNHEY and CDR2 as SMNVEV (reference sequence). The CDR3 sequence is CASMPGQGRSPLHF. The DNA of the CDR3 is TGTGCCAGCATGCCGGGACAGGGTCGTTCACCCCTCCACTTT.

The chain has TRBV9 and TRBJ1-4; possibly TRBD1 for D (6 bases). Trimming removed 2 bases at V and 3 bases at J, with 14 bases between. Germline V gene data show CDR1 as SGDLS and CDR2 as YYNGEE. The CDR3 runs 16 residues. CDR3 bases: TGTGCCAGCAGCGTGGACGACAGGTTGGCTAATGAAAAACTGTTTTTT. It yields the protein CASSVDDRLANEKLFF.

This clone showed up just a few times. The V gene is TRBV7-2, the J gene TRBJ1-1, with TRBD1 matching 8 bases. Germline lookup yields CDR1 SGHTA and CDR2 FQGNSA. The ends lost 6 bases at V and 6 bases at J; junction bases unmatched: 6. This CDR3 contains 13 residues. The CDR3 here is CASRTGAQPEAFF. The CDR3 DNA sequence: TGTGCCAGCAGGACAGGGGCACAGCCTGAAGCTTTCTTT. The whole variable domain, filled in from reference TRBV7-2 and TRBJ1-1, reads GAGVSQSPSNKVTEKGKDVELRCDPISGHTALYWYRQSLGQGLEFLIYFQGNSAPDKSGLPSDRFSAERTGGSVSTLTIQRTQQEDSAVYLCASRTGAQPEAFFGQGTRLTVV.

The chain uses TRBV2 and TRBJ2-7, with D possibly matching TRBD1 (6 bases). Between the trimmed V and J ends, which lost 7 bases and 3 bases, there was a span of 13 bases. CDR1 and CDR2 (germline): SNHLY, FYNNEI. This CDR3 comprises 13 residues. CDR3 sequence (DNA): TGTGCCAGCACCGGGACACTTTTCTACGAGCAGTACTTC. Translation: CASTGTLFYEQYF.

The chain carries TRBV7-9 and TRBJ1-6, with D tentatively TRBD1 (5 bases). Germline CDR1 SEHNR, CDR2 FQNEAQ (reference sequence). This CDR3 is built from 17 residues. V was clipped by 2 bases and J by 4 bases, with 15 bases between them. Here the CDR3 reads CASSLPDTTVYNSPLHF. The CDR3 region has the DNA TGTGCCAGCAGCTTACCGGACACCACCGTTTATAATTCACCCCTCCACTTT.

The CDR3 spells CASSRLTSDDTQYF. In DNA, the CDR3 is TGCGCCAGCAGCCGTTTGACTAGCGACGATACGCAGTATTTT. The chain recombines TRBV5-1 with TRBJ2-3; 8 positions match TRBD2. The CDR3 is 14 amino acids. The V gene end was trimmed by 4 bases and the J gene end by 6 bases; junction bases not matched to a gene: 7. Germline-derived CDR1 and CDR2 are SGHRS and YFSETQ.

The CDR3: CASSLSTANTGELFF. The CDR3 bases are TGTGCCAGCAGTCTCAGTACCGCGAACACCGGGGAGCTGTTTTTT. The genes are TRBV6-4 and TRBJ2-2; D call uncertain. Germline CDR1 reads MRHNA; CDR2 reads SNTAGT. The length of the CDR3 is 15 residues. Trimming pared 5 bases from V and 0 bases from J, leaving 10 bases between.

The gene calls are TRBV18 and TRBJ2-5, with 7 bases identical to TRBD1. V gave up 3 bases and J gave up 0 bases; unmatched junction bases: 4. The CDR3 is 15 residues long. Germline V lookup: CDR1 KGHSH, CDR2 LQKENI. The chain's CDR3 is CASSPADRYQETQYF. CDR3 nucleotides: TGTGCCAGCTCACCCGCGGACAGGTACCAAGAGACCCAGTACTTC.

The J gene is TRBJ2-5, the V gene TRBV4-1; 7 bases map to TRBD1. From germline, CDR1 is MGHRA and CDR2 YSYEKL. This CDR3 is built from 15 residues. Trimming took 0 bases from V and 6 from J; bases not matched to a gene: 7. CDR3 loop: CASSQDQGVTKTQYF. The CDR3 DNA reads TGCGCCAGCAGCCAAGATCAGGGGGTCACGAAGACCCAGTACTTC.

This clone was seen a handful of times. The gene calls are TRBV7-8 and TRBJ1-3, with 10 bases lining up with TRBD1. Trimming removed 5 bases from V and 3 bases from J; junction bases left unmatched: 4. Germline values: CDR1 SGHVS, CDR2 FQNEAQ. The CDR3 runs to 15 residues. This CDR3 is CASSLRDRGGNTIYF. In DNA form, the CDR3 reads TGTGCCAGCAGCCTCCGGGACAGGGGTGGAAACACCATATATTTT.

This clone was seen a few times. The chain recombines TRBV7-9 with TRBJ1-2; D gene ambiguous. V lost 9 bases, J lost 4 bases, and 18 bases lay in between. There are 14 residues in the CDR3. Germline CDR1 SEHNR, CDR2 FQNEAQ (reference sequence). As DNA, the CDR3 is TGTGCCAGTGAAGGGAGGGCCACTATCTATGGCTACACCTTC. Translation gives CASEGRATIYGYTF.

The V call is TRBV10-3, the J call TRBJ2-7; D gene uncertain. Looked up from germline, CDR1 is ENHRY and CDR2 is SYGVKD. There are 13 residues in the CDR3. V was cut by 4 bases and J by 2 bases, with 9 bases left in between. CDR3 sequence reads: CAISGPDTYEQYF. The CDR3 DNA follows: TGTGCCATCAGTGGCCCTGACACCTACGAGCAGTACTTC.

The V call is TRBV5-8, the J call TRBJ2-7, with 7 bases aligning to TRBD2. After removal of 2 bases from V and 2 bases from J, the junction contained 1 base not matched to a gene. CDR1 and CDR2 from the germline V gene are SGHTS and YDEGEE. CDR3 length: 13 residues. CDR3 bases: TGTGCCAGCAGCTTTGCGGGAGCCTACGAGCAGTACTTC. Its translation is CASSFAGAYEQYF. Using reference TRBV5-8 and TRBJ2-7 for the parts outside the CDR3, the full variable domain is EAGVTQSPTHLIKTRGQQATLRCSPISGHTSVYWYQQALGLGLQFLLWYDEGEERNRGNFPPRFSGRQFPNYSSELNVNALELEDSALYLCASSFAGAYEQYFGPGTRLTVT.

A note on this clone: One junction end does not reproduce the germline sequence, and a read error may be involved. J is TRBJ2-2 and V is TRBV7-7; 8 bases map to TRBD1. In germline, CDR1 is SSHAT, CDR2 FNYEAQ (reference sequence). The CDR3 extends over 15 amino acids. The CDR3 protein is CASSLGQGGTGELFF. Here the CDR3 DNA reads TGTGCTAGCAGCCTCGGACAGGGAGGAACCGGGGAGCTGTTTTTT.

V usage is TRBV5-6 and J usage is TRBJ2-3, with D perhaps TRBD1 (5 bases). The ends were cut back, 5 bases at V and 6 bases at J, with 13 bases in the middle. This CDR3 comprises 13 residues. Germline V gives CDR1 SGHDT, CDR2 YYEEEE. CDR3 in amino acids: CASSSQGPDTQYF. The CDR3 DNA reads TGTGCCAGCAGTTCTCAGGGTCCGGATACGCAGTATTTT.

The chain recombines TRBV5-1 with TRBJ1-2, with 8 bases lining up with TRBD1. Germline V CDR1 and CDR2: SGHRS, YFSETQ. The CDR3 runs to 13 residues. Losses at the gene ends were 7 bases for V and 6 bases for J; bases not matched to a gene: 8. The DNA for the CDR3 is TGCGCCAGCGGGCCGACAGGGGTGAATGGCTACACCTTC. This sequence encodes CASGPTGVNGYTF.

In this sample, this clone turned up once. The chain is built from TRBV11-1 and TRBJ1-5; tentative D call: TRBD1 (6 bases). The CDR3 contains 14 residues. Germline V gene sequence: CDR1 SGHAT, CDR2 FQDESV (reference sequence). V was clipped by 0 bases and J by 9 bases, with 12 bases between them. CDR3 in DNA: TGTGCCAGCAGCTTAGCTCCCCGGGGGGCGCCCCAGCATTTT. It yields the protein CASSLAPRGAPQHF.

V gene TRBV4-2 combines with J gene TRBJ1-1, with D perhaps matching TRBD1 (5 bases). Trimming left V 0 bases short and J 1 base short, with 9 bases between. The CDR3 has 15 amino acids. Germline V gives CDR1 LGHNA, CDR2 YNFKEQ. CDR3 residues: CASSQDRGQNTEAFF. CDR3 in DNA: TGTGCCAGCAGCCAAGATCGAGGACAGAACACTGAAGCTTTCTTT.

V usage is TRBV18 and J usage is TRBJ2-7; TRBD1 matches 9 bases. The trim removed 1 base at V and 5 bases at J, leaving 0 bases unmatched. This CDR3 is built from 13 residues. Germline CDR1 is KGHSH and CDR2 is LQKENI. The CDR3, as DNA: TGTGCCAGCTCACCACGACAGGGGGACGAGCAGTACTTC. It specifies CASSPRQGDEQYF.

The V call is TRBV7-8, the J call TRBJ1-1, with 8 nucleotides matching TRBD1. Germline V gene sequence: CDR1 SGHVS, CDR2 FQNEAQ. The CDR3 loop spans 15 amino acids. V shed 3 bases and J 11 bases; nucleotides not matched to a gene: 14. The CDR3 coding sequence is TGTGCCAGCAGCTTGGGCAGGGGGCTGATAGGAGCGGCTTTCTTT. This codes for CASSLGRGLIGAAFF.

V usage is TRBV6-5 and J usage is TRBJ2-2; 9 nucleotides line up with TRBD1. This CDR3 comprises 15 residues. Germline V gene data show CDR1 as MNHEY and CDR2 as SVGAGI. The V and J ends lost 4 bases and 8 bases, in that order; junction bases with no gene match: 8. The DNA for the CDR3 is TGTGCCAGCAGTTCAAGGACAGGGGCCTCGGGGGAGCTGTTTTTT. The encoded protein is CASSSRTGASGELFF.